This TCR beta chain was recovered during a study of blood T cell repertoires in COVID-19. Study-wide context: T cells, B-cell-depleted T cells, or PBMCs provided the cDNA or gDNA that served as material.

This CDR3 is 14 amino acids long. Germline V gene lookup returns CDR1 SGHAT and CDR2 FQNNGV. Trimming cost V 8 bases and J 6 bases, with 19 bases left between them. Libraries were prepared by immunoSEQ multiplex PCR; TCRdb keeps only in-frame clonotypes and omits some of them. The data contain more than 95,000 clones, 90% of them singletons. The TCR sequence derives from a human donor with active COVID-19. The donor label of this sample is uncertain. The chain has TRBV11-2 and TRBJ1-2; TRBD1 might be the D (5 bases). The source material was peripheral blood. The CDR3 is CASGQNQGTNGYTF. CDR3 nucleotides: TGTGCCAGCGGACAAAATCAGGGAACTAATGGCTACACCTTC.